This T cell receptor beta chain came from a study of OX40 agonist ivuxolimab in advanced cancers. Study at large: With ivuxolimab, an agonistic anti-OX40 (CD134) antibody, patients were treated. Dose-escalation subjects each had hepatocellular carcinoma, melanoma, renal cell or head and neck cancer. Notes on the study in general: Also showing low normalized T-cell clonal expansion were some of the nonresponders.

As for this clone: Its matching antigen is unknown.

Produced via immunoSEQ multiplex PCR; TCRdb's table is partial and in-frame only. This sample carries over 90,000 clones, 90% of them seen once, and the ten largest clones take roughly 0.15%. Exclusion of a patient followed from autoimmune disease history or systemic immunosuppression. The V end lost 2 bases, the J end lost 2 bases, and 10 bases lay between the germline ends. Germline-derived CDR1 and CDR2 are SGHVS and FQNEAQ. The CDR3 sequence is 15 residues long. The input for sequencing was CD4+ or CD8+ T cells sorted from blood, taken in a trial of the OX40 agonist ivuxolimab. The clonotype was recovered from an adult with an advanced solid tumor such as melanoma, head and neck, liver or kidney cancer. The gene calls are TRBV7-8 and TRBJ1-5; maybe TRBD1 (6 bases). The CDR3 nucleotides read TGTGCCAGCAGCTTACCAGGGGTCCGCAATCAGCCCCAGCATTTT. Translating it yields CASSLPGVRNQPQHF.